The sequence of this T cell receptor (beta chain) was determined in a study of PD-1 blockade in classical Hodgkin lymphoma (TCRdb year 2020). General notes on the study: Nivolumab dosing was 3 mg/kg intravenously every 2 weeks, continuing until either disease progression or unacceptable toxicity. The study used CyTOF and TCR beta sequencing to define a peripheral blood immune signature of response to PD-1 blockade in classical Hodgkin lymphoma.

Paper-wide results and their limitations: Newly diagnosed patients were reported to have lower baseline TCR diversity than healthy donors, and relapsed/refractory patients were reported to have lower baseline TCR diversity still. Among trial patients, those achieving complete response had baseline diversity similar to that of newly diagnosed patients, while diversity was significantly lower in partial responders and progressors. Lower diversity was seen in patients whose nivolumab began less than 1 year after ASCT, and these patients were left out of later analyses so that immune reconstitution would not confound the results. The study was restricted to a single clinical trial cohort, and the causes of repertoire differences, possibly disease activity or prior therapy, were left undefined. A significant rise by C4D1 was seen in CD4+ but not CD8+ TCR diversity (p=0.0027 vs p=0.16), with the rise being most apparent in complete responders (p=0.02).

With respect to this clone: What this receptor recognizes is not known. Within one base of it there is no much larger clone, and no base qualities were kept.

Genomic DNA was isolated using the Qiagen DNeasy kit from unsorted PBMCs as well as from negatively selected CD4+ and CD8+ fractions. Using primers that anneal to V and J segments, immunoSEQ multiplex PCR amplified the TCR beta CDR3 regions. A synthetic immune receptor repertoire was used to minimize amplification bias, and remaining bias was computationally removed after sequencing. Turning to the authors' computational methods: Repertoire diversity was quantified as the Shannon entropy index using custom Python scripts. Unsorted, CD4+ and CD8+ repertoires were analyzed separately, except in combined analyses where CD4+ and CD8+ sequences were merged in silico. Clonal expansion was defined as at least a 2-fold frequency increase after treatment relative to C1D1, with a pseudocount of 0.5 for undetected baseline clones. Singleton clones were defined as clones with 0 or 1 copy at C1D1, and non-singleton clones were defined as clones with 2 or more copies. Clones expanded in unsorted samples were assigned a CD4+, CD8+ or unknown annotation through matching of protein sequences in sorted samples from the same patient. Wilcoxon tests on paired samples were used to test diversity changes from C1D1 to C4D1. This is the immuneACCESS table as TCRdb keeps it, with only in-frame sequences that have V and J called. A part of the clones is gone; compared with another copy, unresolved V genes explain less than half, and the rest is unexplained. The V and J calls and clone size are taken from that table; D and trimming were inferred from the DNA. This sample is represented by tens of thousands of clones; 88% of them were singletons. The ten biggest clones cover under 7% of the sample.

The time point tag for this specimen amounts to: cycle 2 day 1 (C2D1) of nivolumab. All trial patients had relapsed after autologous stem cell transplantation, with cohorts A, B and C differing in prior brentuximab vedotin exposure. A total of around 59 patients with relapsed/refractory classical Hodgkin lymphoma made up the trial cohort, and each patient's best overall response was complete response, partial response or progressive disease. In the multi-cohort phase II CheckMate 205 trial, trial patients received single-agent nivolumab. Best overall response was determined by an independent review committee according to the 2007 International Working Group response criteria. Trial PBMCs were collected just before the start of nivolumab (C1D1) and during therapy at cycle 2 day 1 and cycle 4 day 1. After peripheral blood was drawn into 8 mL Vacutainer Cell Preparation Tubes, PBMCs were isolated by centrifugation and then cryopreserved.

The CDR3 has 16 amino acids, counting the end cysteine and phenylalanine. Left in the record is the CDR3 DNA by itself, 48 bases read in frame from the first base. The junction carries 10 bases between V and J, which are trimmed by 0 bases and 0 bases respectively. The germline V gene provides CDR1 SGHRS and CDR2 YFSETQ. This material consisted of peripheral blood mononuclear cells (PBMCs), taken before the second cycle of nivolumab. This sequence uses TRBV5-1 and TRBJ1-3; a confident D gene designation cannot be given. The receptor was isolated from a human donor with classical Hodgkin lymphoma. DNA sequence: TGCGCCAGCAGCTTGGAAGGCAGTCCCTCTGGAAACACCATATATTTT. It specifies CASSLEGSPSGNTIYF. With the rest looked up from the reference TRBV5-1 and TRBJ1-3 genes rather than sequenced, the full variable domain is KAGVTQTPRYLIKTRGQQVTLSCSPISGHRSVSWYQQTPGQGLQFLFEYFSETQRNKGNFPGRFSGRQFSNSRSEMNVSTLELGDSALYLCASSLEGSPSGNTIYFGEGSWLTVV.